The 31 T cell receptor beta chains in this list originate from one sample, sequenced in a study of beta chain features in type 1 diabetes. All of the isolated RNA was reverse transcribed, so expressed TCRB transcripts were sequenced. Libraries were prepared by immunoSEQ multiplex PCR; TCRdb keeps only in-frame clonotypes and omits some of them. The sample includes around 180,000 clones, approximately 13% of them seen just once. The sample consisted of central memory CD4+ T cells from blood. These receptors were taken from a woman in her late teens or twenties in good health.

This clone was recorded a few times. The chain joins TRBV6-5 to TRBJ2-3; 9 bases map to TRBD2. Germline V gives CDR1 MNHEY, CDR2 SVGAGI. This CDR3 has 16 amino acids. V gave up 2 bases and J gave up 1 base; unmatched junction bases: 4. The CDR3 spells CASSYTLAGRTDTQYF. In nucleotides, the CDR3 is TGTGCCAGCAGTTACACCCTAGCGGGACGCACAGATACGCAGTATTTT.

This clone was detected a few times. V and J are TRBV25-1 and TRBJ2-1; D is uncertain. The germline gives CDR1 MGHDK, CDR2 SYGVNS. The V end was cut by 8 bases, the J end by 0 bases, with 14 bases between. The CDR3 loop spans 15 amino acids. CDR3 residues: CASSRPSGSYNEQFF. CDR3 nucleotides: TGTGCCAGCTCCCGACCTAGTGGCTCCTACAATGAGCAGTTCTTC.

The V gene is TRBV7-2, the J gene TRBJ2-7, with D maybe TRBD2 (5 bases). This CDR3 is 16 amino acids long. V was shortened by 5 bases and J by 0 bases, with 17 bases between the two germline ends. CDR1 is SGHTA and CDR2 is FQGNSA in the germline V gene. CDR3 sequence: CASSAPGRASSYEQYF. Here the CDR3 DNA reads TGTGCCAGCAGCGCCCCGGGAAGGGCGAGCTCCTACGAGCAGTACTTC.

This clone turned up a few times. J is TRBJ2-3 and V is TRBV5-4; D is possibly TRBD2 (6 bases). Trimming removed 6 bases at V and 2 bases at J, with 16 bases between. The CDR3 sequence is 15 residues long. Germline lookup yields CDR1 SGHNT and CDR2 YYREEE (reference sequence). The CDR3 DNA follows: TGTGCCAGCACCACAAACGGGGGAGCCACAGATACGCAGTATTTT. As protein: CASTTNGGATDTQYF.

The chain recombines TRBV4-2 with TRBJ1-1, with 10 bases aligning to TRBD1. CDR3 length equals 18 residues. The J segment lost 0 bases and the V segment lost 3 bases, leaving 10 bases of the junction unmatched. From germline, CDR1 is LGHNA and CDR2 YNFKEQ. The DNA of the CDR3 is TGTGCCAGCAGCCATATTCCGGGACAGGGGACTATGAACACTGAAGCTTTCTTT. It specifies CASSHIPGQGTMNTEAFF.

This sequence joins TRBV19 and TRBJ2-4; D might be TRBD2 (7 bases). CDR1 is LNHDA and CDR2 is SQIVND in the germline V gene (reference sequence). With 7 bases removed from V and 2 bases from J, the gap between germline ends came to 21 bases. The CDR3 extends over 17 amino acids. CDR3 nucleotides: TGTGCCAGTATCGACAGGAGCGGGGCTCGGACCAAAAACATTCAGTACTTC. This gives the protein CASIDRSGARTKNIQYF. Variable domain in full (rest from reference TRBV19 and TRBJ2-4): DGGITQSPKYLFRKEGQNVTLSCEQNLNHDAMYWYRQDPGQGLRLIYYSQIVNDFQKGDIAEGYSVSREKKESFPLTVTSAQKNPTAFYLCASIDRSGARTKNIQYFGAGTRLSVL.

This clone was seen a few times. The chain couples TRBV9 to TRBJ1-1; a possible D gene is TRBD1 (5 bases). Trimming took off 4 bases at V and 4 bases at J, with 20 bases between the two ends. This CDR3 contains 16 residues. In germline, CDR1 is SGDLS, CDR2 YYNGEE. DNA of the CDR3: TGTGCCAGCAGCCTTCCCTTGACCTGGGGCGGCACTGAAGCTTTCTTT. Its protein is CASSLPLTWGGTEAFF.

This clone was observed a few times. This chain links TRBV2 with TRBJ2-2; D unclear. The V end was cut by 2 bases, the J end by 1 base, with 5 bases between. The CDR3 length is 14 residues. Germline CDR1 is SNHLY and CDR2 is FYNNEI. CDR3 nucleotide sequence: TGTGCCAGCAGTGAACAATTGAACACCGGGGAGCTGTTTTTT. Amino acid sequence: CASSEQLNTGELFF. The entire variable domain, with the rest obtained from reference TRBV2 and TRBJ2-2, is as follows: EPEVTQTPSHQVTQMGQEVILRCVPISNHLYFYWYRQILGQKVEFLVSFYNNEISEKSEIFDDQFSVERPDGSNFTLKIRSTKLEDSAMYFCASSEQLNTGELFFGEGSRLTVL.

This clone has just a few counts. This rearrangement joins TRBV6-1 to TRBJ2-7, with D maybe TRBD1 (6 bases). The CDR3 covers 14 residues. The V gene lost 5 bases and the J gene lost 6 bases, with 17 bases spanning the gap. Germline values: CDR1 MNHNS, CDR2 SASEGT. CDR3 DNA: TGTGCCAGCAGTCCCCACTCAGGGGCCGGCGAGCAGTACTTC. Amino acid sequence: CASSPHSGAGEQYF.

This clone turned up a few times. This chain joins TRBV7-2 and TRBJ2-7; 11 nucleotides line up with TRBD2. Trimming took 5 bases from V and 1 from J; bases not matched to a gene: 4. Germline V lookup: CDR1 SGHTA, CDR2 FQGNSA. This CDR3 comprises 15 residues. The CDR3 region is CASSTSGGASYEQYF. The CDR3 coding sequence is TGTGCCAGCAGCACTAGCGGGGGCGCGTCCTACGAGCAGTACTTC.

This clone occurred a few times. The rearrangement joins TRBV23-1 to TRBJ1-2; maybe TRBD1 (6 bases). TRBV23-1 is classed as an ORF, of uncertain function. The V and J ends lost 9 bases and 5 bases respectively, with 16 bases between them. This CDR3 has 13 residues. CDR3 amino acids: CASPPQGPYGYTF. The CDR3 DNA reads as TGCGCCAGTCCTCCACAGGGACCTTATGGCTACACCTTC.

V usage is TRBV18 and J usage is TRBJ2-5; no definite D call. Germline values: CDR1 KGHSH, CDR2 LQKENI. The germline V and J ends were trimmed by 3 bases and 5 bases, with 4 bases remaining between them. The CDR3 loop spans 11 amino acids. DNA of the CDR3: TGTGCCAGCTCACCTATGGAGACCCAGTACTTC. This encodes CASSPMETQYF.

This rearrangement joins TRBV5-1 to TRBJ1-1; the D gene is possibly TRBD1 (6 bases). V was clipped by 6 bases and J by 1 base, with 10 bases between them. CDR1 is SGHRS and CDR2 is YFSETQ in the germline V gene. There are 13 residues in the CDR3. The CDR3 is CASTWGQNTEAFF. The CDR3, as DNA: TGCGCCAGCACCTGGGGACAGAACACTGAAGCTTTCTTT.

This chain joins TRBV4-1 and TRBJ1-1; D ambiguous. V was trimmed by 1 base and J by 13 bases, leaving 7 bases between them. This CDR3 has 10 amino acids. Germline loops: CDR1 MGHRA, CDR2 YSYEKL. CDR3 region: CASSQVEGFF. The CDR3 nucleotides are TGCGCCAGCAGCCAAGTGGAGGGTTTCTTT.

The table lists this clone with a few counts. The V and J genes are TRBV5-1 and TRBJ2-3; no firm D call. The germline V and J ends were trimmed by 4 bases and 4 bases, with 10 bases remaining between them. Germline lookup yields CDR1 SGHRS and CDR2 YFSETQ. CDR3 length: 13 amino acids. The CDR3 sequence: CASSDLASDTQYF. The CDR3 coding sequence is TGCGCCAGCAGCGACTTGGCTTCAGATACGCAGTATTTT.

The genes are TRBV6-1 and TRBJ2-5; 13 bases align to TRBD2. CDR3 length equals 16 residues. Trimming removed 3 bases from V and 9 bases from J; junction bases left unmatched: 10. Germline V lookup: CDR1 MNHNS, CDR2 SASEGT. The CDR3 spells CASSDEYGLAGEPQYF. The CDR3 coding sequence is TGTGCCAGCAGTGATGAGTACGGACTAGCGGGAGAACCCCAGTACTTC.

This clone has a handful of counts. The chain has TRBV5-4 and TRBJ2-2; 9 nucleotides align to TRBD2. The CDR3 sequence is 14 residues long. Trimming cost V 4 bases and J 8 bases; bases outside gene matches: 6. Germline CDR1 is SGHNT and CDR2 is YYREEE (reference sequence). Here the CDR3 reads CASSGIAGDGELFF. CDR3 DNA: TGTGCCAGCAGCGGGATAGCGGGAGATGGGGAGCTGTTTTTT.

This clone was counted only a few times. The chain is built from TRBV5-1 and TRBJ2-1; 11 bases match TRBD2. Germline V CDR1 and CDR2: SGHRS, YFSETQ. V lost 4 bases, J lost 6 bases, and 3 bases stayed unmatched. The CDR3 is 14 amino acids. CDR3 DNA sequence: TGCGCCAGCAGCCCCGGGACTAGCGGCAATGAGCAGTTCTTC. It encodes CASSPGTSGNEQFF.

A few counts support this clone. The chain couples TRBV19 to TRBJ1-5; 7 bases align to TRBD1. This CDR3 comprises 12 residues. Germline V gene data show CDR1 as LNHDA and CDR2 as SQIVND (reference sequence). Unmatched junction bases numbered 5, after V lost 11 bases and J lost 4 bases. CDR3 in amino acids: CAGNRGNQPQHF. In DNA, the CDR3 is TGTGCCGGAAACAGGGGAAATCAGCCCCAGCATTTT.

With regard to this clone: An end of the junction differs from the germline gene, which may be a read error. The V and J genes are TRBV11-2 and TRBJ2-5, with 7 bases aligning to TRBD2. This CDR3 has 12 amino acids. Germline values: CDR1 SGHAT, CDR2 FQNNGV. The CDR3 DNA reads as TGTGCCAGCGGGGAGGGACTTCTTGGCTACGACTTC. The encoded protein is CASGEGLLGYDF.

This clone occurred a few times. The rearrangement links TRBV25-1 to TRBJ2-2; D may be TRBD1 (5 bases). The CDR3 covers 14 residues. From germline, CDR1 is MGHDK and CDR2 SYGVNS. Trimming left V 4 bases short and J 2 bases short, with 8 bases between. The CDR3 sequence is CASSVGQNTGELFF. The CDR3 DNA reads TGTGCCAGCAGTGTAGGACAAAACACCGGGGAGCTGTTTTTT.

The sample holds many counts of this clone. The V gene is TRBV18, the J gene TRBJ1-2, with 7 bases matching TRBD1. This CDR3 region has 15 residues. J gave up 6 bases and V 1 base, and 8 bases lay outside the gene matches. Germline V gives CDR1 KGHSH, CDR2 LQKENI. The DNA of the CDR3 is TGTGCCAGCTCACCACAGGGGGCGAAGCCGAATGGCTACACCTTC. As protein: CASSPQGAKPNGYTF.

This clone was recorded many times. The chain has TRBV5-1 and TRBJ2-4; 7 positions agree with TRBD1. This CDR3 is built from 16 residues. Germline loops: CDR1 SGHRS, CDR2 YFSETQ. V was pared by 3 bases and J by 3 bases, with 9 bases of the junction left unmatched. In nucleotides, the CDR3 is TGCGCCAGCAGCTCATCCGGGACAGCGATCAAAAACATTCAGTACTTC. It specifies CASSSSGTAIKNIQYF.

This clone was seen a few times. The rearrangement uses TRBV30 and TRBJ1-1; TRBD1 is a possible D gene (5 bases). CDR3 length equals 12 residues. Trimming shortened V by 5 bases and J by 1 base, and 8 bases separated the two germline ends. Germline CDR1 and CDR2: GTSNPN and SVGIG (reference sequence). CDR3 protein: CAWGGGNTEAFF. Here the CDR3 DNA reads TGTGCCTGGGGGGGAGGGAACACTGAAGCTTTCTTT.

This CDR3 is CASSLAAGQAHEQYF. For the CDR3, the DNA is TGCGCCAGCAGCTTGGCGGCGGGACAGGCGCACGAGCAGTACTTC. V gene TRBV5-1 combines with J gene TRBJ2-7, with TRBD1 matching 8 bases. The CDR3 consists of 15 residues. CDR1 and CDR2 from the germline V gene are SGHRS and YFSETQ. With 0 bases clipped from V and 5 bases from J, the junction kept 7 bases outside the gene matches.

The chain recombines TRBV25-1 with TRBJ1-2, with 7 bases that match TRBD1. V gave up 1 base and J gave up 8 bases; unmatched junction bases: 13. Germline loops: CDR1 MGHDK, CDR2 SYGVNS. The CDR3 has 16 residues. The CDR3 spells CASSESVTGGGQGYTF. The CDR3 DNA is TGTGCCAGCAGTGAATCCGTAACGGGAGGGGGCCAAGGCTACACCTTC.

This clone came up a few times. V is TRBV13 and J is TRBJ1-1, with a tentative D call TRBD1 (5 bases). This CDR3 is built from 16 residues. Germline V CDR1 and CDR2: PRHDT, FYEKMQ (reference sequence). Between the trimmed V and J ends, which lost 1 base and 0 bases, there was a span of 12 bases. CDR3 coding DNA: TGTGCCAGCAGCTTAGTGCAGGGCGCTCTGAACACTGAAGCTTTCTTT. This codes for CASSLVQGALNTEAFF.

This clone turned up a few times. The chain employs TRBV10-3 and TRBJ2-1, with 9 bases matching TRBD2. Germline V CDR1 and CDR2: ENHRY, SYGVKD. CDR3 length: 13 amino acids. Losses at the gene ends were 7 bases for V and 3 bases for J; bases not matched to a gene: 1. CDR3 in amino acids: CAINSGGYNEQFF. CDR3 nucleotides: TGTGCCATCAATAGCGGGGGCTACAATGAGCAGTTCTTC.

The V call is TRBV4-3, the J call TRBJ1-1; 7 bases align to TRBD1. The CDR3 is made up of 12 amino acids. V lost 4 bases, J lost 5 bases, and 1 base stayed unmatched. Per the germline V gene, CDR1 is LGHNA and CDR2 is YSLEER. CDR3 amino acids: CASSRQGTEAFF. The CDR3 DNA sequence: TGCGCCAGCAGCCGACAGGGTACTGAAGCTTTCTTT.

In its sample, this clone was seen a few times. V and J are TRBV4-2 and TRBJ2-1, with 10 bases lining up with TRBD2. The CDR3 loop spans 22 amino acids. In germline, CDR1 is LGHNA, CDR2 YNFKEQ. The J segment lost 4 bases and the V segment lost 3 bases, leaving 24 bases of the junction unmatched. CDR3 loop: CASSHPLGGLAGEGDRYNEQFF. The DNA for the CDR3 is TGTGCCAGCAGCCACCCCCTAGGAGGCCTAGCGGGAGAGGGGGATAGATACAATGAGCAGTTCTTC.

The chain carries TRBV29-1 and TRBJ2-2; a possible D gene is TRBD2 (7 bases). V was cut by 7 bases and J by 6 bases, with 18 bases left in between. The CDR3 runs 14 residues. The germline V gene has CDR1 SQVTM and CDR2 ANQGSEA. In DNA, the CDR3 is TGCAGCGCCAAGCCCGGGGGGCTAGCCGGGGAGCTGTTTTTT. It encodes CSAKPGGLAGELFF.